These 22 T cell receptor beta chains share one sample of origin, sequenced in a study of T cells in Graves' hyperthyroidism and ophthalmopathy. Researchers amplified the TCR beta CDR3 regions from RNA transcripts. An initial round of RT-PCR targeting the TCR CDR3 relied on the HTBI primer set. TCRdb ran MiXCR on the multiplex PCR reads and lists one entry per CDR3 protein. Of just under 750,000 distinct CDR3 sequences listed, about 35% are singletons. Sequenced: blood. These receptors were collected from a woman between 35 and 50 years old with Graves' hyperthyroidism.

The chain uses TRBV7-9 and TRBJ1-1; D remains ambiguous. Germline CDR1 reads SEHNR; CDR2 reads FQNEAQ (reference sequence). The CDR3 contains 13 residues. For the CDR3, the DNA is TGTGCTTCACAGAGGGCAAGGGTAACTGAAGCTTTCTTT. Translating it yields CASQRARVTEAFF.

About this clonotype: A read error may explain this, as a much larger clone is one base away. The V and J genes are TRBV12-3 or TRBV12-4 and TRBJ2-5, with TRBD2 as a possible D gene (6 bases). The CDR3 is 14 residues long. Trimming stripped 6 bases from V and 5 bases from J, with 16 bases between. CDR3 sequence reads: CASSPRLVVETQYF. CDR3 coding DNA: TGTGCCAGCAGCCCTAGACTAGTGGTGGAGACCCAGTACTTC.

Regarding this clonotype: This may be a read error: a much more frequent sequence differs by one nucleotide. The chain joins TRBV7-6 to TRBJ1-1; 9 positions match TRBD1. Per the germline V gene, CDR1 is SGHVS and CDR2 is FNYEAQ. The CDR3 consists of 17 residues. This CDR3 reads CASSSKGTGYRNAEAFF. CDR3 DNA sequence: TGTGCCAGCAGCTCAAAAGGGACAGGGTACAGGAACGCTGAAGCTTTCTTT.

This clonotype was found a few times. The chain employs TRBV9 and TRBJ1-1; D is unclear. The CDR3 length is 14 residues. Trimming cost V 4 bases and J 3 bases, with 13 bases left between them. Germline V CDR1 and CDR2: SGDLS, YYNGEE. CDR3 in amino acids: CASSSRRADTEAFF. DNA of the CDR3: TGTGCCAGCAGCTCCCGACGGGCTGACACTGAAGCTTTCTTT.

Worth noting for this clonotype: Germline and junction disagree at one end, which may indicate a read error. This chain links TRBV7-9 with TRBJ2-7; 9 bases map to TRBD1. This CDR3 is 13 amino acids long. The germline gives CDR1 SEHNR, CDR2 FQNEAQ (reference sequence). This chain's CDR3 is CASSSALRQGEDF. The CDR3 bases are TGTGCCAGCAGCTCCGCCCTTCGACAGGGGGAGGACTTC.

This clonotype was counted between two and nine times. This chain joins TRBV7-9 and TRBJ2-5; D gene uncertain. Germline CDR1 is SEHNR and CDR2 is FQNEAQ (reference sequence). Trimming cost V 6 bases and J 1 base, with 18 bases left between them. The CDR3 is 16 amino acids. The CDR3 loop reads CASSESDAATQETQYF. The CDR3 DNA reads TGTGCCAGCAGTGAATCCGACGCCGCTACCCAAGAGACCCAGTACTTC.

There are a few counts of this clonotype. The chain joins TRBV20-1 to TRBJ1-2; TRBD1 is a possible D gene (5 bases). This CDR3 has 12 residues. The V end was cut by 6 bases, the J end by 2 bases, with 10 bases between. Per the germline V gene, CDR1 is DFQATT and CDR2 is SNEGSKA (reference sequence). CDR3 sequence: CSAPTENYGYTF. The CDR3 DNA is TGCAGTGCCCCGACAGAGAACTATGGCTACACCTTC.

This clonotype appeared a single time. The gene calls are TRBV5-1 and TRBJ1-2; unclear D gene. CDR1 is SGHRS, CDR2 YFSETQ, per germline. With 2 bases removed from V and 10 bases from J, the gap between germline ends came to 18 bases. This CDR3 spans 14 amino acids. The CDR3 sequence is CASSFRTDVENYTF. The CDR3 DNA reads as TGCGCCAGCAGCTTCCGGACCGACGTTGAAAACTACACCTTC.

This clonotype was observed a handful of times. This may come from a read error, since a much larger clone is one base off. The chain is built from TRBV30 and TRBJ2-7; the D is unclear. The germline CDR1 and CDR2 sequences are GTSNPN and SVGIG (reference sequence). The CDR3 has 11 amino acids. Here the CDR3 reads CAWSVHYKQYF. CDR3 nucleotides: TGTGCCTGGAGTGTACACTACAAGCAGTACTTC.

This clonotype has more than one count but fewer than ten. The rearrangement uses TRBV6-5 and TRBJ1-5; 11 bases map to TRBD1. With V trimmed by 3 bases and J by 5 bases, 3 bases remained unmatched. Germline CDR1 MNHEY, CDR2 SVGAGI. The CDR3 runs 15 residues. This chain's CDR3 is CASSYLGQGDQPQHF. The CDR3 coding sequence is TGTGCCAGCAGTTATTTGGGACAGGGGGATCAGCCCCAGCATTTT.

V gene TRBV7-8 combines with J gene TRBJ1-2; D gene ambiguous. Germline assignment: CDR1 SGHVS and CDR2 FQNEAQ. This CDR3 spans 13 amino acids. V lost 2 bases and J lost 6, with 10 bases in between. CDR3 region: CASSLRFRDGYTF. DNA of the CDR3: TGTGCCAGCAGCTTACGGTTTAGGGATGGCTACACCTTC.

The V and J genes are TRBV12-3 or TRBV12-4 and TRBJ1-1; D possibly corresponds to TRBD1 (5 bases). The length of the CDR3 is 14 residues. Trimming pared 5 bases from V and 5 bases from J, leaving 15 bases between. CDR3 residues: CASSPSNRGTEAFF. Written as DNA, the CDR3 is TGTGCCAGCAGTCCGTCGAACCGGGGGACTGAAGCTTTCTTT.

This chain links TRBV6-5 with TRBJ2-7; D is perhaps TRBD2 (6 bases). V dropped 8 bases and J dropped 3 bases, with 17 bases sitting between them. This CDR3 has 14 residues. Germline V CDR1 and CDR2: MNHEY, SVGAGI. The CDR3, as DNA: TGTGCCAGCCGCGCGGGACGGGGCAACTACGAGCAGTACTTC. This sequence encodes CASRAGRGNYEQYF.

This clonotype was seen a handful of times. Here the CDR3 DNA reads TGTGCCAGCAGCTTGGGGACGGTGCATGGTTCACCCCTCCACTTT. Amino acid sequence: CASSLGTVHGSPLHF. The chain employs TRBV7-9 and TRBJ1-6; possible D gene TRBD1, 5 bases. The germline V gene has CDR1 SEHNR and CDR2 FQNEAQ (reference sequence). Deletions cut 3 bases from V and 9 bases from J, with 15 bases between. This CDR3 has 15 amino acids.

The CDR3 here is CASSAGTGGERTF. For the CDR3, the DNA is TGTGCCAGCAGCGCCGGGACAGGGGGTGAAAGGACCTTC. This chain links TRBV9 with TRBJ1-2, with TRBD1 matching over 11 bases. Germline CDR1 and CDR2: SGDLS and YYNGEE. The CDR3 contains 13 residues. V lost 3 bases to trimming and J lost 14 bases; unmatched junction nucleotides: 9.

This clonotype showed up just a few times. This chain links TRBV20-1 with TRBJ1-3; maybe TRBD1 (5 bases). Per germline, CDR1 DFQATT and CDR2 SNEGSKA (reference sequence). V was pared by 6 bases and J by 9 bases, with 21 bases between. The CDR3 spans 14 residues. The CDR3 spells CSAEKPGPWATIYF. The CDR3 nucleotides are TGCAGTGCCGAAAAACCAGGGCCCTGGGCCACCATATATTTT.

On this clonotype itself: This clone may be a read error of a much larger clone one base away. The genes are TRBV10-3 and TRBJ2-5, with TRBD1 matching over 9 bases. The CDR3 has 12 residues. In germline, CDR1 is ENHRY, CDR2 SYGVKD. The CDR3 DNA follows: TGTGCCGTCAGCGATGCGGGACAGGGACAGTACTTC. It yields the protein CAVSDAGQGQYF.

This clonotype showed up many times. The genes are TRBV7-3 and TRBJ2-1; the D gene is possibly TRBD2 (6 bases). Trimming took 2 bases from V and 4 from J, leaving 12 bases between them. Germline CDR1 SGHTA, CDR2 FQGTGA. This CDR3 has 15 amino acids. The CDR3: CASSLSEGPYNEQFF. The CDR3 bases are TGTGCCAGCAGCTTATCGGAGGGACCATACAATGAGCAGTTCTTC.

This rearrangement joins TRBV11-2 to TRBJ1-4; D perhaps matches TRBD1 (6 bases). CDR3 length: 14 amino acids. The germline V gene has CDR1 SGHAT and CDR2 FQNNGV. Trimming took 2 bases from V and 4 from J, leaving 8 bases between them. The CDR3 protein is CASSLQGFNEKLFF. The CDR3 bases are TGTGCCAGCAGCTTACAGGGGTTTAATGAAAAACTGTTTTTT.

Comment on this clonotype: This could be a read error, since a much larger clone is one nucleotide away. The chain joins TRBV7-9 to TRBJ2-5; D uncertain. This CDR3 region has 13 residues. CDR1 SEHNR and CDR2 FQNEAQ come from the germline V gene (reference sequence). DNA of the CDR3: TGTGCCAGCAGCCAAGGACGGAAGGAGACCCAGTGCTTC. Protein product: CASSQGRKETQCF.

CDR3 in DNA: TGTGCCAGCAGCAAGTACGGGACTAATGAAAAACTGTTTTTT. Translating it yields CASSKYGTNEKLFF. The chain carries TRBV9 and TRBJ1-4; D not certain. There are 14 residues in the CDR3. Germline CDR1 SGDLS, CDR2 YYNGEE. Trimming removed 4 bases from V and 2 bases from J, with 9 bases in between.

To note about this clonotype: Mismatch with germline at one junction end may stem from a read error. The rearrangement joins TRBV10-1 to TRBJ2-7; 10 bases fit TRBD1. CDR1 and CDR2 (germline): WNHNN, SYGVQD (reference sequence). The CDR3 is 16 residues long. The CDR3 is CASSPARGDRGGEQYF. In DNA form, the CDR3 reads TGTGCCAGCAGTCCTGCCCGGGGGGACAGGGGAGGCGAGCAGTACTTC.